The 14 T cell receptor beta chains below were found in one sample sequenced in a study of response to subunit inactivated influenza vaccine. A single record per CDR3 protein comes from TCRdb applying MiXCR to the RT-PCR reads. The table has around 480,000 distinct CDR3 sequences, 9.5% to 12% seen once; the top ten hold more than 10%. The sequenced sample was PBMCs from blood, obtained roughly 6 weeks after vaccination. Source of these receptors: a man aged 50-60 years who received an inactivated influenza vaccine.

Regarding this clonotype: A much more abundant neighbour one base away suggests this may be a read error. The rearrangement links TRBV6-2 or TRBV6-3 to TRBJ2-6, with D unclear. The germline V and J ends were trimmed by 4 bases and 2 bases, with 12 bases remaining between them. Germline CDR1 reads MNHEY; CDR2 reads SVGEGT. There are 16 residues in the CDR3. CDR3 residues: CASSFVKGTGANVLTF. The DNA of the CDR3 is TGTGCCAGCAGTTTCGTAAAGGGTACTGGGGCCAACGTCCTGACTTTC.

The J gene is TRBJ2-1, the V gene TRBV29-1; 8 bases map to TRBD2. The germline CDR1 and CDR2 sequences are SQVTM and ANQGSEA. The CDR3 spans 13 residues. J was trimmed by 10 bases and V by 6 bases; bases with no gene match: 11. The chain's CDR3 is CSVSGSRDSEQFF. DNA of the CDR3: TGCAGCGTGAGCGGGAGTAGGGATTCAGAGCAGTTCTTC.

This clonotype was counted ten times or more. The chain is built from TRBV10-3 and TRBJ2-2; perhaps TRBD2 as D (5 bases). CDR1 and CDR2 (germline): ENHRY, SYGVKD. This CDR3 is 13 amino acids long. Trimming shortened V by 4 bases and J by 13 bases, and 16 bases separated the two germline ends. CDR3 region: CAISVGGRVGLFF. The CDR3 DNA sequence: TGTGCCATCAGTGTTGGAGGTCGGGTGGGGCTGTTTTTT.

This clonotype has at least ten counts. V gene TRBV29-1 combines with J gene TRBJ2-1; D perhaps matches TRBD2 (5 bases). Trimming pared 2 bases from V and 10 bases from J, leaving 15 bases between. CDR1 is SQVTM, CDR2 ANQGSEA, per germline. The CDR3 spans 13 residues. This CDR3 reads CSVELVSPGEQFF. CDR3 DNA sequence: TGCAGCGTTGAACTTGTCTCCCCGGGAGAGCAGTTCTTC.

DNA for the CDR3: TGTGCCAGCAGTTTCTCAGCGGGAGGGGGCAATGAGCAGTTCTTC. Residues: CASSFSAGGGNEQFF. V gene TRBV12-3 or TRBV12-4 combines with J gene TRBJ2-1; 10 bases line up with TRBD2. V trimming: 3 bases; J trimming: 6 bases; junction bases outside the gene matches: 5. The CDR3 sequence is 15 residues long.

This clonotype turned up a few times. The V gene is TRBV7-6, the J gene TRBJ2-5, with TRBD2 matching 9 bases. The CDR3 spans 15 residues. The trim removed 3 bases at V and 0 bases at J, leaving 2 bases unmatched. Germline-derived CDR1 and CDR2 are SGHVS and FNYEAQ. The DNA for the CDR3 is TGTGCCAGCAGCTTCCTAGCGGGGAACCAAGAGACCCAGTACTTC. Translation: CASSFLAGNQETQYF. Using reference TRBV7-6 and TRBJ2-5 for the parts outside the CDR3, the full variable domain is GAGVSQSPRYKVTKRGQDVALRCDPISGHVSLYWYRQALGQGPEFLTYFNYEAQQDKSGLPNDRFSAERPEGSISTLTIQRTEQRDSAMYRCASSFLAGNQETQYFGPGTRLLVL.

The sample holds a few counts of this clonotype. This sequence joins TRBV15 and TRBJ2-1; tentative D call: TRBD1 (6 bases). There are 13 residues in the CDR3. The germline V gene has CDR1 LNHNV and CDR2 YYDKDF (reference sequence). V was pared by 5 bases and J by 5 bases, with 10 bases between. CDR3 protein: CATSRDTNNEQFF. As DNA, the CDR3 is TGTGCCACCAGCCGGGACACTAACAATGAGCAGTTCTTC.

The genes are TRBV11-2 and TRBJ2-7, with D possibly being TRBD1 or TRBD2 (5 bases each). The CDR3 has 14 amino acids. Trimming cost V 5 bases and J 6 bases, with 17 bases left between them. Germline V CDR1 and CDR2: SGHAT, FQNNGV. The CDR3 DNA follows: TGTGCCAGCAGCGTTTCGGGACGGATCGGCGAGCAGTACTTC. This codes for CASSVSGRIGEQYF.

In its sample, this clonotype was seen a few times. The chain carries TRBV29-1 and TRBJ2-1; D call uncertain. Germline CDR1 is SQVTM and CDR2 is ANQGSEA. The germline V and J ends were trimmed by 0 bases and 2 bases, with 11 bases remaining between them. There are 15 residues in the CDR3. CDR3 loop: CSVEDPWTAYNEQFF. DNA of the CDR3: TGCAGCGTTGAAGATCCCTGGACGGCCTACAATGAGCAGTTCTTC.

The V call is TRBV7-9, the J call TRBJ1-2; perhaps TRBD1 as D (6 bases). Trimming cost V 7 bases and J 6 bases, with 12 bases left between them. The length of the CDR3 is 12 residues. CDR1 SEHNR and CDR2 FQNEAQ come from the germline V gene (reference sequence). CDR3 sequence: CASTEGGDGYTF. As DNA, the CDR3 is TGTGCCAGCACCGAAGGGGGGGATGGCTACACCTTC. Supplemented by reference TRBV7-9 and TRBJ1-2, the full variable domain reads DTGVSQNPRHKITKRGQNVTFRCDPISEHNRLYWYRQTLGQGPEFLTYFQNEAQLEKSRLLSDRFSAERPKGSFSTLEIQRTEQGDSAMYLCASTEGGDGYTFGSGTRLTVV.

J is TRBJ2-1 and V is TRBV14; TRBD2 matches 10 bases. CDR3 length: 18 residues. Trimming cost V 1 base and J 8 bases; bases outside gene matches: 14. Germline-derived CDR1 and CDR2 are SGHDN and FVKESK. DNA for the CDR3: TGTGCCAGCAGCCAAGTGGCCCTAGCGGGGGCCTGGGGGGATGAGCAGTTCTTC. It yields the protein CASSQVALAGAWGDEQFF.

This clonotype was recorded many times. V and J are TRBV7-8 and TRBJ1-2; 7 bases are shared with TRBD1. CDR1 is SGHVS and CDR2 is FQNEAQ in the germline V gene. V trimming: 0 bases; J trimming: 6 bases; junction bases outside the gene matches: 10. The CDR3 length is 16 residues. The CDR3, as DNA: TGTGCCAGCAGCTTAGCGCCAACAGGGGAACGTCATGGCTACACCTTC. The encoded protein is CASSLAPTGERHGYTF.

The rearrangement uses TRBV13 and TRBJ2-7, with D unresolved. V dropped 5 bases and J dropped 2 bases, with 10 bases sitting between them. Germline loops: CDR1 PRHDT, CDR2 FYEKMQ (reference sequence). The CDR3 has 13 residues. In DNA form, the CDR3 reads TGTGCCAGCAGCGGGGATACAACCTACGAGCAGTACTTC. Encoded protein: CASSGDTTYEQYF.

This clonotype came up once. The gene calls are TRBV20-1 and TRBJ2-2; 9 bases agree with TRBD2. The CDR3 runs 17 residues. Trimming took 0 bases from V and 4 from J; bases not matched to a gene: 9. Germline V gives CDR1 DFQATT, CDR2 SNEGSKA (reference sequence). CDR3 DNA: TGCAGTGCTAGAGATCTCTCGCGGGGGGGTTCCACCGGGGAGCTGTTTTTT. It codes for CSARDLSRGGSTGELFF.